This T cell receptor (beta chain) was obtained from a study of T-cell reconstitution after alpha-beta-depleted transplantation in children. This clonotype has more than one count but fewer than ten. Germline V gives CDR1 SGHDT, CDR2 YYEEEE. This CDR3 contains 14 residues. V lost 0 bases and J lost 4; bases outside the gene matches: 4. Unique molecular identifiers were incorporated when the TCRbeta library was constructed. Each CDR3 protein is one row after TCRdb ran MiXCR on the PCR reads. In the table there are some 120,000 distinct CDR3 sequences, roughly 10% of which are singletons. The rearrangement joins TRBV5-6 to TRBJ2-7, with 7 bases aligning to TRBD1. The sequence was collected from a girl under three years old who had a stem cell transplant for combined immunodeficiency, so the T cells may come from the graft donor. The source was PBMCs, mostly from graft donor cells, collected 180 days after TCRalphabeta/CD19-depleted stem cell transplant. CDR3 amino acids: CASSLGQGEYEQYF. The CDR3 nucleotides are TGTGCCAGCAGCTTGGGACAGGGAGAATACGAGCAGTACTTC.